This is a list of T cell receptor beta chains from one sample in a study of OX40 agonist ivuxolimab in advanced cancers. TCRdb's copy holds only in-frame clones and misses some; the assay was immunoSEQ multiplex PCR. The repertoire consists of about 50,000 clones, with 80% to 95% occurring once and the leading ten covering 6.7%. The sample here was CD4+ or CD8+ T cells sorted from blood, taken in a trial of the OX40 agonist ivuxolimab. The receptors stem from an adult with an advanced solid tumor such as melanoma, head and neck, liver or kidney cancer. Each CDR3 is given with its conserved first and last residue. A D gene is named only where the DNA matches it firmly. Size is stated for part of the rows, as once, few or many counts, or as a class when the clone is expanded.

v_gene: TRBV29-1
j_gene: TRBJ2-1
abundance: .
d_gene: TRBD1
CDR3nt: TGCAGCGTTGAAAATCCCCCCAGGGGGTACAATGAGCAGTTCTTC
CDR3aa: CSVENPPRGYNEQFF

v_gene: TRBV5-6
j_gene: TRBJ2-1
abundance: .
d_gene: .
CDR3nt: TGTGCCAGCAGCTTGGTAGCGAACCCCTACAATGAGCAGTTCTTC
CDR3aa: CASSLVANPYNEQFF

v_gene: TRBV27
j_gene: TRBJ2-1
abundance: .
d_gene: .
CDR3nt: TGTGCCAGCAGTTTGGAAGATCCCGACGATGAGCAGTTCTTC
CDR3aa: CASSLEDPDDEQFF

v_gene: TRBV30
j_gene: TRBJ2-5
abundance: .
d_gene: .
CDR3nt: TGTGCCGCTGATTCCGGGCAGTCCTCCCAGTACTTC
CDR3aa: CAADSGQSSQYF

v_gene: TRBV29-1
j_gene: TRBJ2-5
abundance: .
d_gene: TRBD2
CDR3nt: TGCAGCGTTGGTTGGACTAGCGGGGAGCTACAAGAGACCCAGTACTTC
CDR3aa: CSVGWTSGELQETQYF

v_gene: TRBV2
j_gene: TRBJ1-6
abundance: .
d_gene: .
CDR3nt: TGTGCCAGCCGGGCCCTGAATTCACCCCTCCACTTT
CDR3aa: CASRALNSPLHF

v_gene: TRBV2
j_gene: TRBJ1-4
abundance: .
d_gene: .
CDR3nt: TGTGCCAGCAGCGACCGTGGGGCAACTAATGAAAAACTGTTTTTT
CDR3aa: CASSDRGATNEKLFF

v_gene: TRBV27
j_gene: TRBJ1-1
abundance: .
d_gene: .
CDR3nt: TGTGCCAGCAGTTTATCTCCTCTTATGAACACTGAAGCTTTCTTT
CDR3aa: CASSLSPLMNTEAFF

v_gene: TRBV5-1
j_gene: TRBJ2-7
abundance: .
d_gene: .
CDR3nt: TGCGCCAGCAGCCCGATCTTCGCGGAGGAGCAGTACTTC
CDR3aa: CASSPIFAEEQYF

v_gene: TRBV6-5
j_gene: TRBJ1-1
abundance: .
d_gene: .
CDR3nt: TGTGCCAGCAGTTACGGACGATTTACGAACACTGAAGCTTTCTTT
CDR3aa: CASSYGRFTNTEAFF

v_gene: TRBV19
j_gene: TRBJ1-2
abundance: .
d_gene: .
CDR3nt: TGTGCCAGTAGTAATACGAACACCCGAACCTATGGCTACACCTTC
CDR3aa: CASSNTNTRTYGYTF

v_gene: TRBV4-1
j_gene: TRBJ2-5
abundance: .
d_gene: TRBD2
CDR3nt: TGCGCCAGCAGCCAAGATGGGGGGGCCCAGTACTTC
CDR3aa: CASSQDGGAQYF

v_gene: TRBV6-5
j_gene: TRBJ1-6
abundance: .
d_gene: .
CDR3nt: TGTGCCAGCAGGCTGGCTGGTTCACCCCTCCACTTT
CDR3aa: CASRLAGSPLHF

v_gene: TRBV5-6
j_gene: TRBJ2-3
abundance: .
d_gene: TRBD1
CDR3nt: TGTGCCAGCAGTCCCTGGACAGGGTGGGTTAGAGATACGCAGTATTTT
CDR3aa: CASSPWTGWVRDTQYF

v_gene: TRBV7-9
j_gene: TRBJ1-1
abundance: few
d_gene: .
CDR3nt: TGTGCCAGCAGCTTAGTCGAAACTGAAGCTTTCTTT
CDR3aa: CASSLVETEAFF

v_gene: TRBV29-1
j_gene: TRBJ1-1
abundance: .
d_gene: .
CDR3nt: TGCAGCGTTGAAGCGGGGGGCGAAAAAGGCACTGAAGCTTTCTTT
CDR3aa: CSVEAGGEKGTEAFF

v_gene: TRBV5-6
j_gene: TRBJ1-2
abundance: .
d_gene: .
CDR3nt: TGTGCCAGCAGCTTAACAGGCAGCGGCTATGGCTACACCTTC
CDR3aa: CASSLTGSGYGYTF

v_gene: TRBV5-6
j_gene: TRBJ1-5
abundance: .
d_gene: .
CDR3nt: TGTGCCAGCAGCTTGGCGGATGGAAGCAATCAGCCCCAGCATTTT
CDR3aa: CASSLADGSNQPQHF

v_gene: TRBV6-5
j_gene: TRBJ1-1
abundance: .
d_gene: .
CDR3nt: TGTGCCAGCAGTTTGGGCGGGAACACTGAAGCTTTCTTT
CDR3aa: CASSLGGNTEAFF

v_gene: TRBV18
j_gene: TRBJ2-2
abundance: once
d_gene: .
CDR3nt: TGTGCCAGCTCAACCTACGCGGCCGGGGAGCTGTTTTTT
CDR3aa: CASSTYAAGELFF

v_gene: TRBV7-6
j_gene: TRBJ1-1
abundance: .
d_gene: TRBD1
CDR3nt: TGTGCCAGCAACCTGGGCGGGACAGGGGCCATGAACACTGAAGCTTTCTTT
CDR3aa: CASNLGGTGAMNTEAFF

v_gene: TRBV27
j_gene: TRBJ1-2
abundance: .
d_gene: .
CDR3nt: TGTGCCAGCAGTTTAAAGCCGGGACGGACAGATGGCTACACCTTC
CDR3aa: CASSLKPGRTDGYTF

v_gene: TRBV27
j_gene: TRBJ2-7
abundance: .
d_gene: TRBD1
CDR3nt: TGTGCCAGCAGTCCCAAGGGACAGGGCTACGAGCAGTACTTC
CDR3aa: CASSPKGQGYEQYF

v_gene: TRBV2
j_gene: TRBJ1-1
abundance: .
d_gene: TRBD1
CDR3nt: TGTGCCAGCTTCGGGATACAGGACAGGTCGAACACTGAAGCTTTCTTT
CDR3aa: CASFGIQDRSNTEAFF

v_gene: TRBV19
j_gene: TRBJ2-1
abundance: .
d_gene: TRBD2
CDR3nt: TGTGCCAGTAGTATGAGCCCGGGGGGTGAGACCTACAATGAGCAGTTCTTC
CDR3aa: CASSMSPGGETYNEQFF

v_gene: TRBV7-8
j_gene: TRBJ2-2
abundance: .
d_gene: TRBD1
CDR3nt: TGTGCCAGCAGCCTCGGACAGGGGATCACCGGGGAGCTGTTTTTT
CDR3aa: CASSLGQGITGELFF

v_gene: TRBV6-6
j_gene: TRBJ2-4
abundance: .
d_gene: TRBD1
CDR3nt: TGTGCCAGCAGTTGGGACAGCAAAAACATTCAGTACTTC
CDR3aa: CASSWDSKNIQYF

v_gene: TRBV2
j_gene: TRBJ1-4
abundance: .
d_gene: .
CDR3nt: TGTGCCAGCAACCTGGGGCGAAGGGAAAATGAAAAACTGTTTTTT
CDR3aa: CASNLGRRENEKLFF

v_gene: TRBV19
j_gene: TRBJ2-1
abundance: .
d_gene: .
CDR3nt: TGTGCCAGTAGTAGCGCGGGACTTAACAATGAGCAGTTCTTC
CDR3aa: CASSSAGLNNEQFF

v_gene: TRBV13
j_gene: TRBJ1-3
abundance: .
d_gene: .
CDR3nt: TGTGCCAGCAGCTTAGCTGGAAACACCATATATTTT
CDR3aa: CASSLAGNTIYF

v_gene: TRBV5-1
j_gene: TRBJ1-6
abundance: .
d_gene: TRBD1
CDR3nt: TGCGCCAGCAGCTTTGGGGGACAGGGGGTTAATTCACCCCTCCACTTT
CDR3aa: CASSFGGQGVNSPLHF

v_gene: TRBV5-1
j_gene: TRBJ1-5
abundance: once
d_gene: .
CDR3nt: TGCGCCAGCAGCTTGGCCGAGGGACAGCCCCAGCATTTT
CDR3aa: CASSLAEGQPQHF

v_gene: TRBV6-6
j_gene: TRBJ1-6
abundance: .
d_gene: .
CDR3nt: TGTGCCAGCAGCCCCGGGGGGAATTCACCCCTCCACTTT
CDR3aa: CASSPGGNSPLHF

v_gene: TRBV7-8
j_gene: TRBJ2-7
abundance: .
d_gene: TRBD1
CDR3nt: TGTGCCAGCAGCACCGGGACAGGCTCCTACGAGCAGTACTTC
CDR3aa: CASSTGTGSYEQYF

v_gene: TRBV6-1
j_gene: TRBJ2-5
abundance: .
d_gene: .
CDR3nt: TGTGCCAGCAGCCCGGAATCCGGGGGCCAAGAGACCCAGTACTTC
CDR3aa: CASSPESGGQETQYF

v_gene: TRBV5-6
j_gene: TRBJ2-5
abundance: .
d_gene: .
CDR3nt: TGTGCCAGCAGCTTGGCACCAGGGGGGGAGACCCAGTACTTC
CDR3aa: CASSLAPGGETQYF

v_gene: TRBV7-8
j_gene: TRBJ1-3
abundance: .
d_gene: .
CDR3nt: TGTGCCAGCAGCTTAGCCTCCGACGAGGCATCTGGAAACACCATATATTTT
CDR3aa: CASSLASDEASGNTIYF

v_gene: TRBV4-1
j_gene: TRBJ2-1
abundance: once
d_gene: TRBD1
CDR3nt: TGCGCCAGCAGCCCCAGGACAGGTTCCGACAATGAGCAGTTCTTC
CDR3aa: CASSPRTGSDNEQFF

v_gene: TRBV27
j_gene: TRBJ2-3
abundance: .
d_gene: .
CDR3nt: TGTGCCAGCAGTGCCTTAGAGGCTCCCACAGATACGCAGTATTTT
CDR3aa: CASSALEAPTDTQYF

v_gene: TRBV18
j_gene: TRBJ2-1
abundance: .
d_gene: .
CDR3nt: TGTGCCAGCTCCTACCCGAGCGGGAATGAGCAGTTCTTC
CDR3aa: CASSYPSGNEQFF

v_gene: TRBV27
j_gene: TRBJ1-2
abundance: .
d_gene: TRBD1
CDR3nt: TGTGCCAGCAGTTTATCGGAAGCTTCGACAGGGGGCTACACCTTC
CDR3aa: CASSLSEASTGGYTF

v_gene: TRBV9
j_gene: TRBJ2-1
abundance: .
d_gene: .
CDR3nt: TGTGCCAGCAGCGTAGGAGGAGAGCAGTTCTTC
CDR3aa: CASSVGGEQFF

v_gene: TRBV7-2
j_gene: TRBJ2-1
abundance: .
d_gene: .
CDR3nt: TGTGCCAGCAGCCCCGCCGAGGGGCTTTACAATGAGCAGTTCTTC
CDR3aa: CASSPAEGLYNEQFF

v_gene: TRBV5-1
j_gene: TRBJ1-3
abundance: .
d_gene: TRBD1
CDR3nt: TGCGCCAGCAGCTCGGGGACAGGGGGCATTGGAAACACCATATATTTT
CDR3aa: CASSSGTGGIGNTIYF

v_gene: TRBV4-1
j_gene: TRBJ1-1
abundance: once
d_gene: TRBD1
CDR3nt: TGCGCCAGCAGCCAAGAAGAGACAGGGGCCACTGAAGCTTTCTTT
CDR3aa: CASSQEETGATEAFF

v_gene: TRBV19
j_gene: TRBJ1-2
abundance: .
d_gene: .
CDR3nt: TGTGCCAGTAGTATGGGGCAGCTATATGGCTACACCTTC
CDR3aa: CASSMGQLYGYTF

v_gene: TRBV6-6
j_gene: TRBJ1-2
abundance: .
d_gene: TRBD1
CDR3nt: TGTGCCAGCCGGGACAGGGGCTTCTATGGCTACACCTTC
CDR3aa: CASRDRGFYGYTF

v_gene: TRBV27
j_gene: TRBJ2-5
abundance: .
d_gene: TRBD2
CDR3nt: TGTGCCAGCGGGCCCGGGGGGTTGTGGGAGACCCAGTACTTC
CDR3aa: CASGPGGLWETQYF

v_gene: TRBV4-1
j_gene: TRBJ2-3
abundance: .
d_gene: .
CDR3nt: TGCGCCAGCAGCCAAGATTCGGCGGGGCCTAGCACAGATACGCAGTATTTT
CDR3aa: CASSQDSAGPSTDTQYF

v_gene: TRBV2
j_gene: TRBJ1-4
abundance: once
d_gene: .
CDR3nt: TGTGCCAGCAGTCCGGGGGGGGCTGTGGATGAAAAACTGTTTTTT
CDR3aa: CASSPGGAVDEKLFF

v_gene: TRBV28
j_gene: TRBJ1-1
abundance: .
d_gene: .
CDR3nt: TGTGCCAGCAGTTTATTCTGGAACACTGAAGCTTTCTTT
CDR3aa: CASSLFWNTEAFF

v_gene: TRBV19
j_gene: TRBJ2-1
abundance: .
d_gene: .
CDR3nt: TGTGCCAGTAGTACGACAGGTTCCTACAATGAGCAGTTCTTC
CDR3aa: CASSTTGSYNEQFF

v_gene: TRBV14
j_gene: TRBJ2-1
abundance: .
d_gene: .
CDR3nt: TGTGCCAGCAGCCAAGTCCCGGAGGATGAGCAGTTCTTC
CDR3aa: CASSQVPEDEQFF